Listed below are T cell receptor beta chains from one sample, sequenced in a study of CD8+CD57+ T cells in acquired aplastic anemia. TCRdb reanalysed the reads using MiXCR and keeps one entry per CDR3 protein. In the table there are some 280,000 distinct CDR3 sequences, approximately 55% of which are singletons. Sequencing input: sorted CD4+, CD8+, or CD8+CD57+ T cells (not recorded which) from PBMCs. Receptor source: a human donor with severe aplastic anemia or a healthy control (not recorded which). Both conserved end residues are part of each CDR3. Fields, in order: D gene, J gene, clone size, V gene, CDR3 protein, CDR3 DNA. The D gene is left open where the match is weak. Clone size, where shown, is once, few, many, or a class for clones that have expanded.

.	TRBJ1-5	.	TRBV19	CASGGRSQPQHF	TGTGCCAGCGGGGGTAGGAGTCAGCCCCAGCATTTT
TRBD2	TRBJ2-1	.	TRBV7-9	CASSQTSGLAGGVYNEQFF	TGTGCCAGCAGCCAAACTTCTGGACTAGCGGGGGGCGTATACAATGAGCAGTTCTTC
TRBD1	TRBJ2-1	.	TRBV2	CASTLGQTYNEQFF	TGTGCCAGCACCCTGGGACAGACATACAATGAGCAGTTCTTC
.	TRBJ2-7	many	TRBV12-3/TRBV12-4	CASSYGRSSYEQYF	TGTGCCAGCAGCTATGGACGGTCCTCCTACGAGCAGTACTTC
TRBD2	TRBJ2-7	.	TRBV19	CASSIPRLAGGRMTYEQYF	TGTGCCAGTAGTATCCCCAGACTAGCGGGAGGAAGGATGACCTACGAGCAGTACTTC
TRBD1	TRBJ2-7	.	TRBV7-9	CASSLGDGTGGEQYF	TGTGCCAGCAGCTTAGGGGACGGGACAGGGGGCGAGCAGTACTTC
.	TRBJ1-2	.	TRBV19	CASNTGLYGYTF	TGTGCCAGTAACACAGGACTCTATGGCTACACCTTC
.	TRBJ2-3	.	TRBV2	CASSGPRGTDTQYF	TGTGCCAGCAGTGGGCCCCGTGGCACAGATACGCAGTATTTT
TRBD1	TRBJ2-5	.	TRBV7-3	CASSPQGFAETQYF	TGTGCCAGCAGCCCACAGGGGTTCGCGGAGACCCAGTACTTC
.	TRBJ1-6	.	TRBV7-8	CASSLALSGNSPLHF	TGTGCCAGCAGCTTAGCGCTAAGCGGGAATTCACCCCTCCACTTT
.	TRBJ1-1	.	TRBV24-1	CATRDLNRESYTEAFF	TGTGCCACCAGGGACCTTAACAGGGAATCCTACACTGAAGCTTTCTTT
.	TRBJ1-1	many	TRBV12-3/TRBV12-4	CASSLVVVFGAGTEAFF	.
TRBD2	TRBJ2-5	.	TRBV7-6	CASSLGASSGNQETQYF	TGTGCCAGCAGCTTAGGGGCGTCTAGCGGTAATCAAGAGACCCAGTACTTC
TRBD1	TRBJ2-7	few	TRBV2	CASSLTGQGAREQYF	TGTGCCAGCAGTCTAACCGGTCAGGGGGCGCGTGAGCAGTACTTC
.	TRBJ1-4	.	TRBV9	CASAGGASEKLFF	TGTGCCAGCGCGGGGGGCGCGAGTGAAAAACTGTTTTTT
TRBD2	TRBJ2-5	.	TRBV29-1	CSVDSGRAETQYF	TGCAGCGTCGATAGCGGGAGGGCGGAGACCCAGTACTTC
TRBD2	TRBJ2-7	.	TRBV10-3	CAISEPGLAYEQYF	TGTGCCATCAGTGAACCGGGACTAGCCTACGAGCAGTACTTC
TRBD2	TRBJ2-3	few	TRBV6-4	CASSVLAGVGTDTQYF	TGTGCCAGCAGTGTCCTAGCGGGAGTCGGCACAGATACGCAGTATTTT
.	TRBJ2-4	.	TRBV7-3	CASSPTESLAKNIQYF	TGTGCCAGCAGCCCCACGGAGAGCCTAGCCAAAAACATTCAGTACTTC
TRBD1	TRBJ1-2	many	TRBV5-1	CASSSTGNLASPGGYTF	TGCGCCAGCAGCTCGACAGGGAACCTAGCCTCTCCTGGTGGCTACACCTTC
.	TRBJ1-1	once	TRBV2	CASVLSQNEAFF	TGTGCCAGCGTCCTCTCTCAGAATGAAGCTTTCTTT
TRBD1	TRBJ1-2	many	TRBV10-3	CAISESRVDRVPGYTF	TGTGCCATCAGTGAGTCGAGGGTAGACAGGGTCCCTGGCTACACCTTC
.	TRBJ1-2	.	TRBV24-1	CATSKTANYGYTF	TGTGCCACCTCCAAGACCGCGAACTATGGCTACACCTTC
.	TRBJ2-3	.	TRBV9	CASSVGVAPSTDTQYF	TGTGCCAGCAGCGTAGGCGTGGCCCCTAGCACAGATACGCAGTATTTT